The 16 T cell receptor beta chains listed next were all sequenced from one sample in a study of T cells in Graves' hyperthyroidism and ophthalmopathy. Amplified TCR beta CDR3 regions derived from RNA transcripts. Carried out on the TCR CDR3, a first-round RT-PCR used the HTBI primer set. Each CDR3 protein is one row after TCRdb ran MiXCR on the multiplex PCR reads. Of some 270,000 distinct CDR3 sequences detected, 13% appear once; the ten largest clones hold roughly 8%. Material for sequencing was blood. The receptor source for this set is a woman aged 25 to 39 with Graves' hyperthyroidism that later progressed to Graves' ophthalmopathy.

This clonotype was observed a handful of times. The chain recombines TRBV7-2 with TRBJ2-3; D is unresolved. From germline, CDR1 is SGHTA and CDR2 FQGNSA. The CDR3 extends over 15 amino acids. The V end lost 5 bases, the J end lost 2 bases, and 14 bases lay between the germline ends. In DNA form, the CDR3 reads TGTGCCAGCAGCCTACATCTGCCGCACACAGATACGCAGTATTTT. Its translation is CASSLHLPHTDTQYF.

This clonotype was seen many times. The chain combines TRBV9 with TRBJ2-2; D remains ambiguous. The CDR3 has 14 amino acids. Germline CDR1 and CDR2: SGDLS and YYNGEE. With 3 bases removed from V and 1 base from J, the gap between germline ends came to 7 bases. The CDR3 bases are TGTGCCAGCAGCGGGGAACTGAACACCGGGGAGCTGTTTTTT. It specifies CASSGELNTGELFF.

In its sample, this clonotype was seen many times. The chain combines TRBV7-9 with TRBJ2-7; D unresolved. The CDR3 is made up of 12 amino acids. Trimming removed 0 bases at V and 9 bases at J, with 9 bases between. Germline CDR1 and CDR2: SEHNR and FQNEAQ (reference sequence). Here the CDR3 reads CASSLALVGQYF. CDR3 in DNA: TGTGCCAGCAGCTTAGCTCTTGTGGGGCAGTACTTC. Full variable domain (outside the CDR3, taken from reference TRBV7-9 and TRBJ2-7): DTGVSQNPRHKITKRGQNVTFRCDPISEHNRLYWYRQTLGQGPEFLTYFQNEAQLEKSRLLSDRFSAERPKGSFSTLEIQRTEQGDSAMYLCASSLALVGQYFGPGTRLTVT.

This clonotype was observed at least ten times. This chain uses TRBV20-1 with TRBJ2-1; 7 bases fit TRBD2. Germline V CDR1 and CDR2: DFQATT, SNEGSKA (reference sequence). This CDR3 contains 14 residues. Trimming took 6 bases from V and 4 from J; bases not matched to a gene: 9. The CDR3, as DNA: TGCAGTGCCCCACCGGGACTACCTTACAATGAGCAGTTCTTC. Translation: CSAPPGLPYNEQFF.

This clonotype was detected ten times or more. The rearrangement links TRBV24-1 to TRBJ2-1; D remains ambiguous. CDR1 KGHDR and CDR2 SFDVKD come from the germline V gene. V was trimmed by 1 base and J by 1 base, leaving 4 bases between them. The CDR3 contains 14 residues. In DNA form, the CDR3 reads TGTGCCACCAGTGATTTCCGGTCCTACAATGAGCAGTTCTTC. Translation: CATSDFRSYNEQFF.

This clonotype was seen ten or more times. This sequence joins TRBV20-1 and TRBJ2-5; 7 bases fit TRBD2. The ends lost 4 bases at V and 5 bases at J; junction bases unmatched: 10. The length of the CDR3 is 14 residues. The V gene's germline CDR1 is DFQATT and CDR2 SNEGSKA (reference sequence). CDR3 sequence reads: CSATFREALETQYF. CDR3 DNA: TGCAGTGCTACCTTCCGGGAGGCCCTGGAGACCCAGTACTTC.

This clonotype was counted at least ten times. V is TRBV28 and J is TRBJ2-5; TRBD2 matches at 8 bases. This CDR3 has 18 residues. J gave up 4 bases and V 5 bases, and 18 bases lay outside the gene matches. The germline CDR1 and CDR2 sequences are MDHEN and SYDVKM. CDR3 DNA: TGTGCCAGCAGTGAACCTGGTGTGAGCGGGAGCTTTCGAGAGACCCAGTACTTC. The encoded protein is CASSEPGVSGSFRETQYF. Full variable domain (missing parts from reference TRBV28 and TRBJ2-5): DVKVTQSSRYLVKRTGEKVFLECVQDMDHENMFWYRQDPGLGLRLIYFSYDVKMKEKGDIPEGYSVSREKKERFSLILESASTNQTSMYLCASSEPGVSGSFRETQYFGPGTRLLVL.

This clonotype was seen repeatedly, ten times or more. J is TRBJ2-7 and V is TRBV7-8; D unclear. The V and J ends lost 2 bases and 4 bases respectively, with 18 bases between them. The V gene's germline CDR1 is SGHVS and CDR2 FQNEAQ. The CDR3 is 16 amino acids. Here the CDR3 reads CASSLRPGSTYYEQYF. CDR3 sequence (DNA): TGTGCCAGCAGCTTAAGGCCAGGTAGTACGTATTACGAGCAGTACTTC.

This clonotype is termed medium-sized. The chain employs TRBV11-2 and TRBJ2-5; TRBD1 aligns across 8 bases. Germline loops: CDR1 SGHAT, CDR2 FQNNGV. The CDR3 sequence is 16 residues long. V lost 0 bases to trimming and J lost 6 bases; unmatched junction nucleotides: 9. The DNA for the CDR3 is TGTGCCAGCAGCTTAGATATTCAGGGGGCAAGGAAGACCCAGTACTTC. This gives the protein CASSLDIQGARKTQYF.

This clonotype was seen many times. The chain recombines TRBV7-2 with TRBJ2-4; D is undetermined. The CDR3 totals 14 residues. The ends were cut back, 1 base at V and 9 bases at J, with 13 bases in the middle. The germline gives CDR1 SGHTA, CDR2 FQGNSA. CDR3 nucleotide sequence: TGTGCCAGCAGCTTAGAGGCCCGGGCCCCCATTCAGTACTTC. The encoded protein is CASSLEARAPIQYF.

This clonotype has ten or more counts. J is TRBJ1-3 and V is TRBV7-2, with a tentative D call TRBD1 (6 bases). Trimming pared 3 bases from V and 4 bases from J, leaving 7 bases between. Looked up from germline, CDR1 is SGHTA and CDR2 is FQGNSA. The CDR3 contains 13 residues. The CDR3 sequence: CASSLGQGNTIYF. CDR3 nucleotides: TGTGCCAGCAGCTTGGGACAAGGAAACACCATATATTTT.

Concerning this clonotype itself: Since a much larger clone is just one base distant, this may be a read error. J is TRBJ2-7 and V is TRBV24-1, with D maybe TRBD1 (5 bases). Germline assignment: CDR1 KGHDR and CDR2 SFDVKD. The CDR3 has 15 residues. The CDR3 DNA follows: TGTGCCGCCAGTGACAGAGTTAGACCGATGGGCGAGCAGTACTTC. Translation: CAASDRVRPMGEQYF.

This clonotype was observed at least ten times. The chain recombines TRBV28 with TRBJ1-2; D is perhaps TRBD1 (6 bases). The germline CDR1 and CDR2 sequences are MDHEN and SYDVKM. The CDR3 runs to 16 residues. Trimming removed 3 bases from V and 5 bases from J, with 19 bases in between. The CDR3 region has the DNA TGTGCCAGCAGTTTGATTTCGGGGACACTCCATTATGGCTACACCTTC. Translated, it gives CASSLISGTLHYGYTF.

This CDR3 reads CSAGRDSRTDTQYF. The CDR3 nucleotides read TGCAGCGCGGGCAGGGACAGCCGCACAGATACGCAGTATTTT. The V gene is TRBV29-1, the J gene TRBJ2-3, with TRBD1 identical over 7 bases. With V trimmed by 7 bases and J by 1 base, 8 bases remained unmatched. This CDR3 is 14 amino acids long. Germline V gene data show CDR1 as SQVTM and CDR2 as ANQGSEA.

This clonotype was seen repeatedly, ten times or more. V gene TRBV3-1 combines with J gene TRBJ2-7; 7 positions match TRBD2. Unmatched junction bases numbered 5, after V lost 4 bases and J lost 2 bases. CDR1 LGHDT and CDR2 YNNKEL come from the germline V gene (reference sequence). The CDR3 loop spans 14 amino acids. CDR3 sequence reads: CASSPPGLTYEQYF. CDR3 DNA sequence: TGTGCCAGCAGCCCACCGGGACTAACCTACGAGCAGTACTTC.

This clonotype was observed a few times. This chain uses TRBV7-8 with TRBJ1-6; 8 bases map to TRBD1. The CDR3 has 15 amino acids. CDR1 and CDR2 from the germline V gene are SGHVS and FQNEAQ. The V segment lost 1 base and the J segment 10 bases; nucleotides outside the gene matches: 6. Here the CDR3 reads CASSLGPGGRSPLHF. CDR3 DNA sequence: TGTGCCAGCAGCTTAGGGCCAGGGGGCCGGTCACCCCTCCACTTT.